Listed here are 10 T cell receptor beta chains from one sample, sequenced in a study of cytomegalovirus exposure and HLA in healthy donors. A multiplex PCR was run with 60 Vbeta primers and 13 Jbeta primers. Measured with immunoSEQ multiplex PCR; TCRdb has only the in-frame clones, and not every one. The table lists about 140,000 clones, roughly three quarters of them singletons. The sample taken for sequencing was PBMCs. The receptors originated from a woman aged 45-60 years in good health and CMV-seronegative.

This chain links TRBV4-1 with TRBJ2-7, with 8 bases identical to TRBD1. V gave up 6 bases and J gave up 3 bases; unmatched junction bases: 4. The CDR3 extends over 13 amino acids. The V gene's germline CDR1 is MGHRA and CDR2 YSYEKL. CDR3 amino acids: CASRKTGDYEQYF. The CDR3 DNA follows: TGCGCCAGCAGGAAGACAGGGGACTACGAGCAGTACTTC.

The chain joins TRBV30 to TRBJ1-1, with a possible D match to TRBD1 (5 bases). The CDR3 is 13 residues long. Germline V gene data show CDR1 as GTSNPN and CDR2 as SVGIG (reference sequence). V dropped 0 bases and J dropped 11 bases, with 16 bases sitting between them. CDR3 loop: CAWSVSLDGGAFF. The CDR3 DNA reads as TGTGCCTGGAGTGTAAGCTTGGACGGGGGGGCTTTCTTT.

The rearrangement links TRBV20-1 to TRBJ1-2, with D possibly TRBD1 on 5 matching bases. The germline gives CDR1 DFQATT, CDR2 SNEGSKA (reference sequence). Trimming left V 6 bases short and J 7 bases short, with 12 bases between. The CDR3 is made up of 11 amino acids. CDR3 in DNA: TGCAGTGCCACTCAAGGGGTTGGCTACACCTTC. Its protein is CSATQGVGYTF.

For the CDR3, the DNA is TGCGCCAGCAGCGCCGGGACTAGCGGGGGGGCAGATGAGCAGTTCTTC. Translation gives CASSAGTSGGADEQFF. The genes are TRBV5-1 and TRBJ2-1; 16 positions match TRBD2. The CDR3 has 16 amino acids. Germline assignment: CDR1 SGHRS and CDR2 YFSETQ. After removal of 4 bases from V and 8 bases from J, the junction contained 6 bases not matched to a gene.

CDR3 nucleotide sequence: TGCAGCGTTGAAGATTGGGTAGGTCGGGCTGGAAACACCATATATTTT. Residues: CSVEDWVGRAGNTIYF. The genes are TRBV29-1 and TRBJ1-3, with unresolved D. This CDR3 comprises 16 residues. CDR1 and CDR2 (germline): SQVTM, ANQGSEA. Trimming removed 0 bases from V and 2 bases from J, with 14 bases in between.

With regard to this clone: One end of the junction does not line up with germline, which may come from a read error. This sequence joins TRBV2 and TRBJ2-1; tentative D call: TRBD1 (5 bases). This CDR3 comprises 15 residues. CDR1 and CDR2 (germline): SNHLY, FYNNEI. The CDR3 DNA reads TGTGCCAGCAGGGAAGACAGAAACTCCTACAATGAGCAGTTCTTC. Residues: CASREDRNSYNEQFF.

The gene calls are TRBV19 and TRBJ2-3; the match to TRBD2 covers 11 bases. This CDR3 has 16 residues. Germline V CDR1 and CDR2: LNHDA, SQIVND (reference sequence). With V trimmed by 4 bases and J by 6 bases, 9 bases remained unmatched. This CDR3 reads CASSTSGGPPLDTQYF. As DNA, the CDR3 is TGTGCCAGTAGTACTAGCGGGGGGCCGCCCCTCGATACGCAGTATTTT.

This clone was seen a single time. J is TRBJ2-7 and V is TRBV11-3, with D possibly being TRBD2 (7 bases). Germline lookup yields CDR1 SGHNT and CDR2 YENEEA. V lost 5 bases and J 4 bases, leaving 18 bases between the germline ends. This CDR3 has 15 residues. Here the CDR3 reads CASSRTGGQGYEQYF. The CDR3 nucleotides read TGTGCCAGCAGCCGCACGGGGGGCCAAGGTTACGAGCAGTACTTC. The whole variable domain, filled in from reference TRBV11-3 and TRBJ2-7, reads EAGVVQSPRYKIIEKKQPVAFWCNPISGHNTLYWYLQNLGQGPELLIRYENEEAVDDSQLPKDRFSAERLKGVDSTLKIQPAELGDSAVYLCASSRTGGQGYEQYFGPGTRLTVT.

This chain links TRBV6-5 with TRBJ1-2, with D uncertain. The CDR3 is 14 amino acids. V lost 6 bases and J lost 2, with 13 bases in between. CDR1 and CDR2 from the germline V gene are MNHEY and SVGAGI. CDR3 region: CASRRAAANYGYTF. CDR3 DNA sequence: TGTGCCAGCAGACGTGCGGCAGCAAACTATGGCTACACCTTC.

V and J are TRBV28 and TRBJ1-5; the D gene is possibly TRBD1 (5 bases). The germline V and J ends were trimmed by 8 bases and 6 bases, with 14 bases remaining between them. The CDR3 runs 13 residues. The germline V gene encodes CDR1 MDHEN and CDR2 SYDVKM. CDR3 region: CASGEAGAQPQHF. The CDR3 region has the DNA TGTGCCAGCGGGGAGGCTGGGGCTCAGCCCCAGCATTTT. The full variable domain, in which reference TRBV28 and TRBJ1-5 provide the parts outside the CDR3, is DVKVTQSSRYLVKRTGEKVFLECVQDMDHENMFWYRQDPGLGLRLIYFSYDVKMKEKGDIPEGYSVSREKKERFSLILESASTNQTSMYLCASGEAGAQPQHFGDGTRLSIL.